This TCR beta chain was captured in a study of T-cell memory formation after mild COVID-19. The CDR3 has 17 amino acids. The germline V gene encodes CDR1 MNHEY and CDR2 SVGEGT. J was trimmed by 6 bases and V by 0 bases; bases with no gene match: 10. cDNA libraries for TCR alpha and TCR beta, carrying sample barcodes and UMIs, came from 5'RACE with constant-segment primers. TCRdb used MiXCR to reprocess the 5' RACE reads, holding one entry per CDR3 protein. The sample lists about 250,000 distinct CDR3 sequences, 15% occurring once. Sequenced input: PBMCs or a T cell subset sorted from them (not recorded which). The rearrangement joins TRBV6-2 or TRBV6-3 to TRBJ2-3; 9 positions match TRBD1. This receptor was obtained from an adult woman who had mild COVID-19 (a few samples of this study predate the infection). Cell type and time point are not known. The DNA for the CDR3 is TGTGCCAGCAGTTACTCCCCGGAGACAGGGGGGGTGGATACGCAGTATTTT. Translated, it gives CASSYSPETGGVDTQYF.